This T cell receptor beta chain was documented in a study of blood T cell repertoires in COVID-19. Original methodology: Estimation of nucleated cell counts relied on the amplification of reference gene primers. Clones were read by immunoSEQ multiplex PCR, and TCRdb kept only the in-frame ones, dropping some. The DNA gave D and trimming, while V, J and clone size come from that table. The sample consists of around 140,000 clones, around 87% of them appearing once. Grouping used clinical history reported by participants in a survey and questionnaire. There are 16 residues in the CDR3. From germline, CDR1 is SGDLS and CDR2 YYNGEE. Trimming took 2 bases from V and 0 from J; bases not matched to a gene: 6.

Sequencing was performed on PBMCs or T cells enriched from blood (not recorded which). This receptor was obtained from a woman in her forties who had been exposed to COVID-19. The rearrangement links TRBV9 to TRBJ2-3, with TRBD2 matching over 7 bases. CDR3 bases: TGTGCCAGCAGCGTCTCTAGCGGTTCGAGCACAGATACGCAGTATTTT. Translating gives CASSVSSGSSTDTQYF.